This T cell receptor (beta chain) originates from a study of patients and donors after allogeneic stem cell transplantation. This CDR3 comprises 14 residues. Per the germline V gene, CDR1 is DFQATT and CDR2 is SNEGSKA (reference sequence). With 0 bases clipped from V and 2 bases from J, the junction kept 4 bases outside the gene matches. Each CDR3 protein is one row after TCRdb ran MiXCR on the RT-PCR reads. The top ten clones hold 6.5% to 7.5% of a sample with about 410,000 distinct CDR3 sequences, about a sixth of them seen once. This clonotype turned up a few times. The sequence came from a human donor who was either an allogeneic HSCT recipient or a stem cell or donor lymphocyte infusion donor (not recorded which). It is not recorded whose cells these are; they may come from a transplant donor. The sample consisted of blood, either unsorted or a sorted T cell fraction (not recorded which). The chain has TRBV20-1 and TRBJ2-7; 7 bases are a match to TRBD2. The CDR3 region has the DNA TGCAGTGCTAGAGAGCCGGGACTACCCTACGAGCAGTACTTC. Translated, it gives CSAREPGLPYEQYF.